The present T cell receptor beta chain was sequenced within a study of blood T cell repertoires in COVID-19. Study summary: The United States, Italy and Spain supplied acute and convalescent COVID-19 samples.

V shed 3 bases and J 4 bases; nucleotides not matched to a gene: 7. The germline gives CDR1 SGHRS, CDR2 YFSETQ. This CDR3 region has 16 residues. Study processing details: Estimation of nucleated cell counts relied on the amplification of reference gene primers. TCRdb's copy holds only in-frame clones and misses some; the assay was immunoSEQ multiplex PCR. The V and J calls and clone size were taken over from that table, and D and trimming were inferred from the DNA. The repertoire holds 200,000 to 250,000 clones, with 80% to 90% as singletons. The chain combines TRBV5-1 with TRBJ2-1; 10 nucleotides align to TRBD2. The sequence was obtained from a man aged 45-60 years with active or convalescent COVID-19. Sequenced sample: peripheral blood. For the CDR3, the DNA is TGCGCCAGCAGCTGGCCCGGGACTAGCGTATACAATGAGCAGTTCTTC. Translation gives CASSWPGTSVYNEQFF.